The clone carrying this T cell receptor (beta chain) was seen a handful of times. Its antigen is not identified. TCRdb redid the calling of the 5' RACE reads with MiXCR, one entry per CDR3 protein. The table shows around 450,000 distinct CDR3 sequences, with around 26% occurring only once. Germline assignment: CDR1 DFQATT and CDR2 SNEGSKA (reference sequence). This CDR3 comprises 12 residues. V shed 5 bases, J shed 2 bases, and the junction held 3 bases outside the gene matches. This entry is derived from a study of CD8 T cells in ankylosing spondylitis. Study-wide findings and caveats: Characteristic of ankylosing spondylitis blood, it appeared, was a TCR beta motif comprising roughly 8 highly homologous variants. Matched ankylosing spondylitis synovial fluid reportedly showed significant enrichment of disease-linked clones.

This chain joins TRBV20-1 and TRBJ2-7; 7 bases align to TRBD2. This clonotype was sampled from a male donor with ankylosing spondylitis. What was sequenced was blood, either unsorted or a sorted T cell fraction (not recorded which). The chain's CDR3 is CSAPRGAYEQYF. The DNA for the CDR3 is TGCAGTGCTCCCCGGGGGGCCTACGAGCAGTACTTC.